These 11 T cell receptor beta chains came from one sample sequenced in a study of early stage breast cancer tumors. Data came from immunoSEQ multiplex PCR; TCRdb stores just in-frame clones and leaves some out. The sample lists 65,000 to 75,000 clones, approximately 80% occurring once. The specimen sequenced was blood. The receptor set was obtained from a person in their forties with breast cancer.

The genes are TRBV9 and TRBJ2-7; 7 nucleotides line up with TRBD1. The germline V gene has CDR1 SGDLS and CDR2 YYNGEE. The CDR3 loop spans 16 amino acids. V lost 1 base to trimming and J lost 5 bases; unmatched junction nucleotides: 12. The CDR3 nucleotides read TGTGCCAGCAGCGTATCAACAGGGGTGATCAGAAACGAGCAGTACTTC. Its translation: CASSVSTGVIRNEQYF.

This clone came up once. The V and J genes are TRBV18 and TRBJ1-1; D not certain. The V gene's germline CDR1 is KGHSH and CDR2 LQKENI. The CDR3 consists of 16 residues. V was pared by 2 bases and J by 5 bases, with 18 bases between. CDR3 bases: TGTGCCAGCTCACCATTGGCGCGAGATGCACTTACTGAAGCTTTCTTT. This gives the protein CASSPLARDALTEAFF. The complete variable domain, with remaining parts taken from reference TRBV18 and TRBJ1-1, reads NAGVMQNPRHLVRRRGQEARLRCSPMKGHSHVYWYRQLPEEGLKFMVYLQKENIIDESGMPKERFSAEFPKEGPSILRIQQVVRGDSAAYFCASSPLARDALTEAFFGQGTRLTVV.

This clone was counted a few times. The gene calls are TRBV27 and TRBJ1-1, with D tentatively TRBD1 (5 bases). Germline V gives CDR1 MNHEY, CDR2 SMNVEV (reference sequence). The CDR3 is 13 amino acids. V gave up 5 bases and J gave up 4 bases, with 11 bases separating them. The CDR3, as DNA: TGTGCCAGCAGTACCTACAGGCTCACTGAAGCTTTCTTT. Translation: CASSTYRLTEAFF.

The CDR3 sequence is CASSERRGYTF. In DNA form, the CDR3 reads TGTGCCAGCAGTGAAAGAAGGGGCTACACCTTC. This rearrangement joins TRBV6-1 to TRBJ1-2; D gene ambiguous. Germline CDR1 is MNHNS and CDR2 is SASEGT. Trimming shortened V by 2 bases and J by 8 bases, and 6 bases separated the two germline ends. The CDR3 covers 11 residues.

V gene TRBV18 combines with J gene TRBJ1-1; D call uncertain. Germline V gene data show CDR1 as KGHSH and CDR2 as LQKENI. V was cut by 3 bases and J by 5 bases, with 13 bases left in between. The CDR3 is 14 amino acids. The CDR3 protein is CASSPIGVGTEAFF. Here the CDR3 DNA reads TGTGCCAGCTCACCTATAGGTGTAGGGACTGAAGCTTTCTTT. The full variable domain, its missing parts supplied by reference TRBV18 and TRBJ1-1, is NAGVMQNPRHLVRRRGQEARLRCSPMKGHSHVYWYRQLPEEGLKFMVYLQKENIIDESGMPKERFSAEFPKEGPSILRIQQVVRGDSAAYFCASSPIGVGTEAFFGQGTRLTVV.

The chain employs TRBV27 and TRBJ2-2; 8 bases line up with TRBD2. Germline values: CDR1 MNHEY, CDR2 SMNVEV (reference sequence). The CDR3 is 14 residues long. The V gene end was trimmed by 7 bases and the J gene end by 5 bases; junction bases not matched to a gene: 6. The CDR3 bases are TGTGCCAGCAATCCGGGACTAGTAACCGGGGAGCTGTTTTTT. Amino acid sequence: CASNPGLVTGELFF.

The genes are TRBV28 and TRBJ2-5; D possibly corresponds to TRBD2 (5 bases). This CDR3 spans 15 amino acids. Trimming removed 8 bases from V and 1 base from J, with 17 bases in between. The V gene's germline CDR1 is MDHEN and CDR2 SYDVKM. The CDR3 coding sequence is TGTGCCAGCCAACTTGCGGGTGCCGTCCAAGAGACCCAGTACTTC. Translating gives CASQLAGAVQETQYF.

The V gene is TRBV10-1, the J gene TRBJ2-1; D could derive from TRBD1 or TRBD2 (5 bases each). This CDR3 contains 13 residues. V shed 0 bases and J shed 10 bases, with 10 bases lying between them. CDR1 and CDR2 (germline): WNHNN, SYGVQD (reference sequence). CDR3 region: CASSESGVAEQFF. The CDR3 DNA sequence: TGCGCCAGCAGTGAGTCGGGGGTAGCGGAGCAGTTCTTC.

The chain has TRBV6-5 and TRBJ2-7; 8 bases line up with TRBD1. Per germline, CDR1 MNHEY and CDR2 SVGAGI. The CDR3 is made up of 15 amino acids. V lost 0 bases to trimming and J lost 4 bases; unmatched junction nucleotides: 5. CDR3 protein: CASSYSWTGKYEQYF. Here the CDR3 DNA reads TGTGCCAGCAGTTACTCCTGGACAGGGAAATACGAGCAGTACTTC.

This clone appeared a single time. V is TRBV4-1 and J is TRBJ2-3; 7 nucleotides align to TRBD2. The germline V gene has CDR1 MGHRA and CDR2 YSYEKL. The CDR3 sequence is 14 residues long. Trimming cost V 11 bases and J 1 base; bases outside gene matches: 9. CDR3 protein: CALRGTIGTDTQYF. The CDR3, as DNA: TGCGCCTTACGGGGGACTATTGGCACAGATACGCAGTATTTT.

V usage is TRBV10-3 and J usage is TRBJ1-2; D is undetermined. The CDR3 covers 14 residues. Deletions cut 7 bases from V and 4 bases from J, with 16 bases between. Germline CDR1 is ENHRY and CDR2 is SYGVKD. CDR3 amino acids: CAITTTGPGYGYTF. In DNA, the CDR3 is TGTGCCATCACGACTACTGGGCCAGGCTATGGCTACACCTTC.